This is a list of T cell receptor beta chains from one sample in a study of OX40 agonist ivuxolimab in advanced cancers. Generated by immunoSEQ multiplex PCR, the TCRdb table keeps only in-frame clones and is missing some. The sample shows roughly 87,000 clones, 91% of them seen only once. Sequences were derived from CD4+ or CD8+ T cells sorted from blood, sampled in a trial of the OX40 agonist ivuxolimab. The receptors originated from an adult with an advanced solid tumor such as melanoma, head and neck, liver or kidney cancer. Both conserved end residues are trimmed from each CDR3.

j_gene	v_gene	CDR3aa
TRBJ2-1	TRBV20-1	SARQVGEQF
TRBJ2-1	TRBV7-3	ASSLFAGDILHNEQF
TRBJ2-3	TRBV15	ATSSPLFRGIRDTQY
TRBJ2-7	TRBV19	ASSIGQGYEQY
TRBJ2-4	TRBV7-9	ASSPLAGRRTNIQY
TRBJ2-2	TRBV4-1	ASSQNRANTGELF
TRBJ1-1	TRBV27	ASSFQGVSFETEAF
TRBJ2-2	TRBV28	ASSFFGGTGELF
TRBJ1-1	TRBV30	ALNTEAF
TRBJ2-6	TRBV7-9	ASSFQASGANVLT
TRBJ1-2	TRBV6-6	ASSYSNYGYT
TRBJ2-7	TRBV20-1	SASEGHEQY
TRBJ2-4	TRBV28	ASSFRGDIQY
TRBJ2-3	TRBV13	ASSQPTGDTQY
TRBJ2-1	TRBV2	ASSGQGSTYNEQF
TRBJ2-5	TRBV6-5	ASSYSIRLGGETQY
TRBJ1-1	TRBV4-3	ASSQGLLGGNTEAF
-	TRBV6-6	ASSYTSYEQY
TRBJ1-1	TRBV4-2	ASSQEEGFFLDTEAF
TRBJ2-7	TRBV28	ASSRGESYEQY
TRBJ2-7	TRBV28	ASSLPRTTYEQY
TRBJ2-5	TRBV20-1	SAQLQETQY
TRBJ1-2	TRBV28	AADSIRDSYGYT
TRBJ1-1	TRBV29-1	SVWTGSNTEAF
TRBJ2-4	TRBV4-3	ASSQTPAGVGKNIQY
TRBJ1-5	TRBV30	AWSVQDNQPQH
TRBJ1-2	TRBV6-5	ASSYAGTGYGYT
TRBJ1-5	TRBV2	ASSEFLPRKGQPQH
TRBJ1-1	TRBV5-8	ASSPGQGLWAF
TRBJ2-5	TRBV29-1	SVGGETQY
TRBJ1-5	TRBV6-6	ASKRDGYSNQPQH
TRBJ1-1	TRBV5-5	ASSLEIGHLMNTEAF
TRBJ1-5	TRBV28	ASSSDLNSNQPQH
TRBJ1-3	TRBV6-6	ASAGNTIY
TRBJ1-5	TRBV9	ASSVGDDQPQH
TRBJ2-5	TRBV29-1	SVDIGLLQETQY
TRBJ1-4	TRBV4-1	ASSQDNEKLF
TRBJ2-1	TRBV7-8	ASSTYNEQF
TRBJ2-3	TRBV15	ATTARQGRRDTQY
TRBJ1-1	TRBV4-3	ASSQGGPGLKNTEAF
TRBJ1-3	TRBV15	ATSRDTAVGNTIY
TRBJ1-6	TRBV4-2	ASSQEPGQINSPLH
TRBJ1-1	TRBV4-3	ASSPDGVIPSGEAF
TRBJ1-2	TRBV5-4	ASSLAGRGVDYGYT